A single T cell receptor beta chain is shown here with its context. What it binds is unknown. Preparation of the TCRbeta library was carried out with unique molecular identifiers. Each CDR3 protein gets one entry after TCRdb re-called the PCR reads with MiXCR. The sample has about 540,000 distinct CDR3 sequences, 25% to 30% seen once. V lost 0 bases, J lost 3 bases, and 1 base stayed unmatched. Germline values: CDR1 LGHDT, CDR2 YNNKEL (reference sequence). The CDR3 spans 16 residues. The sample belongs to a study of T-cell reconstitution after alpha-beta-depleted transplantation in children. Findings of the study overall: Once a year had passed after transplant, T-cell counts and diversity came mostly from newly produced T cells. Where some patients showed high TCRbeta diversity at day 60, it came from recipient T cells and thymic progenitors that had survived.

This receptor was obtained from a boy under three years old with Wiskott-Aldrich syndrome, due to receive a stem cell transplant. The material sequenced was PBMCs, taken before TCRalphabeta/CD19-depleted stem cell transplant. The chain is built from TRBV3-1 and TRBJ2-1, with TRBD2 matching over 11 bases. DNA of the CDR3: TGTGCCAGCAGCCAAGAGACTAGCGGGATCTACAATGAGCAGTTCTTC. This codes for CASSQETSGIYNEQFF.